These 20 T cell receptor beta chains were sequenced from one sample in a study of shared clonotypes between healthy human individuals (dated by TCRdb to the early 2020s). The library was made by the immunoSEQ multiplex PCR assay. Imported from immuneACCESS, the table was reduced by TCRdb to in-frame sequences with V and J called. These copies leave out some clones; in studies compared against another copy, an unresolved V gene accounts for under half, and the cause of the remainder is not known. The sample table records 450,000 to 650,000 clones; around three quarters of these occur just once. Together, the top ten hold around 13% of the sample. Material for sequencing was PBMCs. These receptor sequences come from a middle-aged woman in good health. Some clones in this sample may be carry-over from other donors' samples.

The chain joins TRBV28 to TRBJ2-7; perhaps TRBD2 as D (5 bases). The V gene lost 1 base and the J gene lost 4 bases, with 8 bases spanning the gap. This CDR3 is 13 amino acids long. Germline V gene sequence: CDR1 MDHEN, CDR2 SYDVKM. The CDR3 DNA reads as TGTGCCAGCAGTTTATTGCGCGGGTACGAGCAGTACTTC. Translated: CASSLLRGYEQYF.

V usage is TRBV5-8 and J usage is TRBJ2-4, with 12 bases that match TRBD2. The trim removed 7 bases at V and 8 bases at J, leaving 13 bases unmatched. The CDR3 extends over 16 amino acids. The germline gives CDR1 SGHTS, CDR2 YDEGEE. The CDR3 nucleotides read TGTGCCAGCCCCGCCTCACTAGCGGGGGGTAGTGACATTCAGTACTTC. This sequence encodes CASPASLAGGSDIQYF.

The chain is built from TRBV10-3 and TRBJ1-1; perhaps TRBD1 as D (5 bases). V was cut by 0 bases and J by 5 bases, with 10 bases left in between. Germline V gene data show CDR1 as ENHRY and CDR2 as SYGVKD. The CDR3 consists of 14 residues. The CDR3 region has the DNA TGTGCCATCAGTGAGTCTCCGGGGGGGACTGAAGCTTTCTTT. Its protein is CAISESPGGTEAFF.

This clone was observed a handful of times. The CDR3 loop is CASSPSGGLHYNEQFF. CDR3 DNA: TGTGCCAGCAGCCCCTCGGGGGGTCTACACTACAATGAGCAGTTCTTC. The rearrangement links TRBV11-1 to TRBJ2-1; 7 bases are a match to TRBD2. Germline trimming cut 5 bases from V and 3 bases from J; bases unmatched to any gene: 10. Germline lookup yields CDR1 SGHAT and CDR2 FQDESV (reference sequence). The CDR3 is 16 residues long. The full variable domain, rest sourced from reference TRBV11-1 and TRBJ2-1, is EAEVAQSPRYKITEKSQAVAFWCDPISGHATLYWYRQILGQGPELLVQFQDESVVDDSQLPKDRFSAERLKGVDSTLKIQPAELGDSAMYLCASSPSGGLHYNEQFFGPGTRLTVL.

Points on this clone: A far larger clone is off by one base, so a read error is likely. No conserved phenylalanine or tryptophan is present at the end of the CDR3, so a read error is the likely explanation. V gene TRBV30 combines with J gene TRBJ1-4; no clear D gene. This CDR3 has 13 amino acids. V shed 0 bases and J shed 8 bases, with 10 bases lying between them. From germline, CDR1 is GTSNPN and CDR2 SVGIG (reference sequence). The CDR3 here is CAWSVNSNEKLFI. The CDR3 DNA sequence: TGTGCCTGGAGTGTAAACAGCAACGAAAAACTGTTTATT.

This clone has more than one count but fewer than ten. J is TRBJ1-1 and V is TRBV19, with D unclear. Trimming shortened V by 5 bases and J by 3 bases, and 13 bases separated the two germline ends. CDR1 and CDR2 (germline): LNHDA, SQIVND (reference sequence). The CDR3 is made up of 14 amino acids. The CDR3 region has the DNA TGTGCCAGTAGTCTCCGAGGAGGGTACACTGAAGCTTTCTTT. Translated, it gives CASSLRGGYTEAFF.

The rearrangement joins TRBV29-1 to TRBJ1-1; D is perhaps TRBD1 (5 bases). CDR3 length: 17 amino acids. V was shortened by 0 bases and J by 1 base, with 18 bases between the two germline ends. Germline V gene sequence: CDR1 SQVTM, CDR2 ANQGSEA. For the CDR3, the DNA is TGCAGCGTTGAAGATTTGTCAGGGAATAGAGAGAACACTGAAGCTTTCTTT. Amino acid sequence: CSVEDLSGNRENTEAFF.

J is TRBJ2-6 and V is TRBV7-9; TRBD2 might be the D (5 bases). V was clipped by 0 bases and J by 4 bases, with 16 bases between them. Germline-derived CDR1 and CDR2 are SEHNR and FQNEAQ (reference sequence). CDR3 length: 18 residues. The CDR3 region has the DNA TGTGCCAGCAGCTTAGCGCTGCGATGGGGAGAAGGGGCCAACGTCCTGACTTTC. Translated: CASSLALRWGEGANVLTF.

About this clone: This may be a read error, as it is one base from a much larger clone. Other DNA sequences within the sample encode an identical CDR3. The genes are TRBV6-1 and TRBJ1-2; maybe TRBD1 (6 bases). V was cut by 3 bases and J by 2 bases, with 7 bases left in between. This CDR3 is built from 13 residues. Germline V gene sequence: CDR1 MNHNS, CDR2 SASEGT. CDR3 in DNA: TGTGCCAGCAGTGACAGGGGAAACTATGGCTACACCTTC. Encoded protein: CASSDRGNYGYTF.

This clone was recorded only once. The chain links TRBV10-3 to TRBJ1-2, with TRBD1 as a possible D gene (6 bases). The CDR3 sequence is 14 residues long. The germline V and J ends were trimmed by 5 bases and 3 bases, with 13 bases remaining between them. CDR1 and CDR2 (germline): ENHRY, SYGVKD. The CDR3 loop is CAISPRGGDYGYTF. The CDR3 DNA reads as TGTGCCATCAGTCCAAGAGGGGGGGACTATGGCTACACCTTC.

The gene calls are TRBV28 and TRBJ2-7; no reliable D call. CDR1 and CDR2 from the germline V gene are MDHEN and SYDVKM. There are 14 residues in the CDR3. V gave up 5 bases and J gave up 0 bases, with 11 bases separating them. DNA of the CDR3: TGTGCCAGCAGTGCCGTGGTTGGCTCCTACGAGCAGTACTTC. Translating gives CASSAVVGSYEQYF.

CDR3: CASSPLAGWDLQETQYF. CDR3 DNA sequence: TGTGCCAGCAGTCCCTTAGCGGGTTGGGATCTACAAGAGACCCAGTACTTC. V usage is TRBV28 and J usage is TRBJ2-5, with 7 bases that match TRBD2. This CDR3 has 17 residues. From germline, CDR1 is MDHEN and CDR2 SYDVKM. J gave up 2 bases and V 5 bases, and 14 bases lay outside the gene matches.

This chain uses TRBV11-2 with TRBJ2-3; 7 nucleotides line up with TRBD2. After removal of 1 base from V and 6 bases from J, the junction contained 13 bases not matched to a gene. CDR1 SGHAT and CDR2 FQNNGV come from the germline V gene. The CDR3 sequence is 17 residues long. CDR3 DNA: TGTGCCAGCAGCTTAGGTGGGAGGGCGGCGGTTGCGGATACGCAGTATTTT. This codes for CASSLGGRAAVADTQYF.

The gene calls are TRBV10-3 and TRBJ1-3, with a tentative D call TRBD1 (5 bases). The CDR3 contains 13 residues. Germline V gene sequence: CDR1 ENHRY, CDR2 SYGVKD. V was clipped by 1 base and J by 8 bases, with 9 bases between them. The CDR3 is CAISELQGHTIYF. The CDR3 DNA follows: TGTGCCATCAGTGAGTTGCAGGGACACACCATATATTTT.

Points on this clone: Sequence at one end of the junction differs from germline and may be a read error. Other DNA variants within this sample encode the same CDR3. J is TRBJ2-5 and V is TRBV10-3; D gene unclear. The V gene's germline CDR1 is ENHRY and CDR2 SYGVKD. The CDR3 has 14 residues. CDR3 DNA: TGCGCCATCAGTGAGTCGGACGGGCGGGAGACCCAGTACTTC. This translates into CAISESDGRETQYF.

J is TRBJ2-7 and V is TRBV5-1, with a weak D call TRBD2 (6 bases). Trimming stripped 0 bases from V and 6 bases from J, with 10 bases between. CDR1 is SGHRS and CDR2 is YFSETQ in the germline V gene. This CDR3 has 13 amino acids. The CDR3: CASSLGLAFEQYF. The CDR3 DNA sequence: TGCGCCAGCAGCTTGGGTCTAGCGTTCGAGCAGTACTTC.

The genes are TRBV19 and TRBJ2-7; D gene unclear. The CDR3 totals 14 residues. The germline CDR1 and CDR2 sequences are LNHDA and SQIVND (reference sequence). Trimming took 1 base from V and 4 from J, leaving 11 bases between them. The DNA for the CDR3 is TGTGCCAGTAGTATAGGAGACCAAGGATACGAGCAGTACTTC. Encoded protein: CASSIGDQGYEQYF.

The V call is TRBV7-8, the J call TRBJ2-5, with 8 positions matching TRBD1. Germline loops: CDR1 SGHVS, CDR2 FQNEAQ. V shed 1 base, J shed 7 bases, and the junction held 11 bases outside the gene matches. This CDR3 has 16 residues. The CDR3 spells CASSLGQGSRLWTQYF. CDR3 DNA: TGTGCCAGCAGCTTAGGACAGGGGTCTAGGTTGTGGACCCAGTACTTC.

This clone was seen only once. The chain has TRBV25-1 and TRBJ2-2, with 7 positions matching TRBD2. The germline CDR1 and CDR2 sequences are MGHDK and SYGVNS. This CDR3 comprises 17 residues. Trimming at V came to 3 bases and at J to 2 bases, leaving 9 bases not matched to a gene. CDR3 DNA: TGTGCCAGCAGTGACTTTCCGGCTAGCGGAAACACCGGGGAGCTGTTTTTT. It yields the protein CASSDFPASGNTGELFF.

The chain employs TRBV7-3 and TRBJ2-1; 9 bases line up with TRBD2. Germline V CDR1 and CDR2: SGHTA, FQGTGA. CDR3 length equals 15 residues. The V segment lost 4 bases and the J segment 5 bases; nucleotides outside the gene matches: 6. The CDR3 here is CASSSVAGVDNEQFF. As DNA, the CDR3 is TGTGCCAGCAGCTCCGTAGCGGGAGTAGACAATGAGCAGTTCTTC.